The 15 T cell receptor beta chains in this list originate from one sample, sequenced in a study of blood T cell repertoires in COVID-19. Assay: immunoSEQ multiplex PCR; the TCRdb copy retains only in-frame clones and omits some. The top ten hold under 20% of the sample, which has under 95,000 clones, 75% to 90% seen once. The sequencing sample was made of peripheral blood. These receptor sequences come from a woman aged 80 or over with acute or convalescent COVID-19.

V is TRBV2 and J is TRBJ1-2, with TRBD1 matching over 10 bases. V lost 6 bases and J lost 6; bases outside the gene matches: 7. There are 14 residues in the CDR3. The germline V gene encodes CDR1 SNHLY and CDR2 FYNNEI. CDR3 nucleotide sequence: TGTGCCAGCAGCGGACAGGGGGGATACCATGGCTACACCTTC. This translates into CASSGQGGYHGYTF.

J is TRBJ2-1 and V is TRBV7-2; TRBD1 is a possible D gene (6 bases). Trimming shortened V by 3 bases and J by 6 bases, and 12 bases separated the two germline ends. Germline CDR1 reads SGHTA; CDR2 reads FQGNSA. This CDR3 is 14 amino acids long. CDR3 bases: TGTGCCAGCAGCTTGAGGGGGACGGGCAATGAGCAGTTCTTC. This encodes CASSLRGTGNEQFF.

The chain employs TRBV12-5 and TRBJ2-1; TRBD1 matches 7 bases. The length of the CDR3 is 12 residues. V shed 0 bases, J shed 14 bases, and the junction held 4 bases outside the gene matches. Germline lookup yields CDR1 LGHNT and CDR2 FRNRAP. In nucleotides, the CDR3 is TGTGCTAGTGGTTTGGTTTCCGGGACAGAGTTCTTC. Translated, it gives CASGLVSGTEFF.

In this sample, this clone turned up once. This chain connects TRBV11-3 to TRBJ2-1; TRBD1 matches 7 bases. CDR1 is SGHNT, CDR2 YENEEA, per germline. The CDR3 sequence is 13 residues long. J was trimmed by 4 bases and V by 8 bases; bases with no gene match: 5. The CDR3 coding sequence is TGTGCCAGCGCAGGGGGAGATTACAATGAGCAGTTCTTC. It is translated as CASAGGDYNEQFF.

The V call is TRBV11-3, the J call TRBJ2-7, with TRBD2 as a possible D gene (6 bases). The CDR3 sequence is 15 residues long. V lost 5 bases, J lost 3 bases, and 17 bases lay in between. The V gene's germline CDR1 is SGHNT and CDR2 YENEEA. In DNA, the CDR3 is TGTGCCAGCAGCCCCGGGGGTAGCGGAAACTACGAGCAGTACTTC. This encodes CASSPGGSGNYEQYF.

The chain is built from TRBV9 and TRBJ2-1; D unclear. The ends were cut back, 0 bases at V and 9 bases at J, with 10 bases in the middle. Germline values: CDR1 SGDLS, CDR2 YYNGEE. The CDR3 runs 13 residues. As DNA, the CDR3 is TGTGCCAGCAGCGTAGGAGGCAGCGCTGAGCAGTTCTTC. Its translation is CASSVGGSAEQFF.

The rearrangement joins TRBV5-5 to TRBJ1-5, with D possibly being TRBD1 (6 bases). Germline loops: CDR1 SGHKS, CDR2 YYEKEE (reference sequence). This CDR3 is built from 13 residues. V lost 3 bases and J lost 3, with 7 bases in between. The CDR3 sequence: CASSWDTNQPQHF. CDR3 DNA sequence: TGTGCCAGCAGCTGGGACACCAATCAGCCCCAGCATTTT.

The chain combines TRBV27 with TRBJ1-3; D is possibly TRBD1 (5 bases). Germline V gene lookup returns CDR1 MNHEY and CDR2 SMNVEV (reference sequence). This CDR3 region has 16 residues. The V and J ends lost 4 bases and 2 bases respectively, with 15 bases between them. The CDR3 here is CASSSKTGLAGNTIYF. For the CDR3, the DNA is TGTGCCAGCAGTTCGAAAACAGGCCTGGCTGGAAACACCATATATTTT.

This chain uses TRBV4-1 with TRBJ1-5, with D perhaps TRBD1 (5 bases). CDR1 is MGHRA and CDR2 is YSYEKL in the germline V gene. The germline V and J ends were trimmed by 0 bases and 4 bases, with 10 bases remaining between them. This CDR3 spans 15 amino acids. CDR3 amino acids: CASSQDTRVNQPQHF. CDR3 coding DNA: TGCGCCAGCAGCCAAGATACCAGGGTGAATCAGCCCCAGCATTTT.

The J gene is TRBJ2-7, the V gene TRBV18, with 7 bases matching TRBD2. V shed 3 bases, J shed 5 bases, and the junction held 4 bases outside the gene matches. Germline assignment: CDR1 KGHSH and CDR2 LQKENI. This CDR3 contains 13 residues. The CDR3 reads CASSPQGGNEQYF. The CDR3 DNA sequence: TGTGCCAGCTCACCCCAGGGAGGGAACGAGCAGTACTTC. Looking up the rest from reference TRBV18 and TRBJ2-7 gives the full variable domain: NAGVMQNPRHLVRRRGQEARLRCSPMKGHSHVYWYRQLPEEGLKFMVYLQKENIIDESGMPKERFSAEFPKEGPSILRIQQVVRGDSAAYFCASSPQGGNEQYFGPGTRLTVT.

The chain links TRBV10-3 to TRBJ2-7; D is unclear. Germline values: CDR1 ENHRY, CDR2 SYGVKD. The CDR3 loop spans 14 amino acids. The V and J ends lost 3 bases and 1 base respectively, with 10 bases between them. The CDR3 nucleotides are TGTGCCATCAGTGAAGGCGGTAGTTCCTACGAGCAGTACTTC. Translated: CAISEGGSSYEQYF.

The CDR3 is CASSLVQGGRNNEQFF. The CDR3 DNA reads TGTGCCAGCAGCTTAGTTCAGGGGGGCCGAAACAATGAGCAGTTCTTC. The chain links TRBV11-2 to TRBJ2-1; D is possibly TRBD1 (7 bases). V lost 1 base to trimming and J lost 5 bases, with 15 bases between them. Germline V gene lookup returns CDR1 SGHAT and CDR2 FQNNGV. The CDR3 spans 16 residues.

The CDR3 sequence is CASSLGTGGGGYTF. CDR3 DNA sequence: TGTGCCAGCAGCTTGGGGACAGGGGGTGGCGGCTACACCTTC. This rearrangement joins TRBV7-9 to TRBJ1-2; 11 positions match TRBD1. V shed 3 bases and J 8 bases; nucleotides not matched to a gene: 5. The CDR3 sequence is 14 residues long. Germline values: CDR1 SEHNR, CDR2 FQNEAQ (reference sequence).

The chain links TRBV2 to TRBJ1-5; 7 bases align to TRBD1. Germline CDR1 and CDR2: SNHLY and FYNNEI. V lost 4 bases to trimming and J lost 6 bases; unmatched junction nucleotides: 3. The CDR3 is 13 residues long. CDR3 protein: CASSVTGAQPQHF. The CDR3 nucleotides read TGTGCCAGCAGTGTAACAGGGGCTCAGCCCCAGCATTTT.

This clone showed up just once. The J gene is TRBJ1-6, the V gene TRBV3-1 (or the pseudogene TRBV3-2), with D possibly being TRBD1 (6 bases). Trimming pared 4 bases from V and 9 bases from J, leaving 16 bases between. The CDR3 has 15 amino acids. Germline V gene sequence: CDR1 LGHDT, CDR2 YNNKEL (reference sequence). CDR3 amino acids: CASSPGEGGFSPLHF. In DNA form, the CDR3 reads TGTGCCAGCAGCCCCGGGGAGGGGGGATTTTCACCCCTCCACTTT.